This T cell receptor beta chain was sequenced for a study of shared clonotypes between healthy human individuals. On the study more broadly: The donors, two women and a few men, were aged 18 to 49. Points from the study as a whole: Estimated clonotype richness was generally higher in naive than memory subsets.

Subsets obtained from CD4+ cells comprised CD45RA+ naive and CD45RA-negative memory cells. This CDR3 is built from 16 residues. The V gene end was trimmed by 4 bases and the J gene end by 4 bases; junction bases not matched to a gene: 10. The germline V gene has CDR1 SGHDT and CDR2 YYEEEE. Clones were read by immunoSEQ multiplex PCR, and TCRdb kept only the in-frame ones, dropping some. The table has under 1,100,000 clones, 60% to 80% seen once. In its sample, this clone was seen once. What it binds is unknown. Sequenced: memory CD4+ T cells sorted from blood. As to subset: CD45RA-negative fraction. This chain links TRBV5-6 with TRBJ1-1; TRBD1 matches at 10 bases. This receptor was obtained from a man younger than 30 in good health. Here the CDR3 DNA reads TGTGCCAGCAGCCGATTCGGACAGGGGGTCGGCACTGAAGCTTTCTTT. Its translation: CASSRFGQGVGTEAFF. Together with reference TRBV5-6 and TRBJ1-1, the CDR3 gives the full variable domain: DAGVTQSPTHLIKTRGQQVTLRCSPKSGHDTVSWYQQALGQGPQFIFQYYEEEERQRGNFPDRFSGHQFPNYSSELNVNALLLGDSALYLCASSRFGQGVGTEAFFGQGTRLTVV.